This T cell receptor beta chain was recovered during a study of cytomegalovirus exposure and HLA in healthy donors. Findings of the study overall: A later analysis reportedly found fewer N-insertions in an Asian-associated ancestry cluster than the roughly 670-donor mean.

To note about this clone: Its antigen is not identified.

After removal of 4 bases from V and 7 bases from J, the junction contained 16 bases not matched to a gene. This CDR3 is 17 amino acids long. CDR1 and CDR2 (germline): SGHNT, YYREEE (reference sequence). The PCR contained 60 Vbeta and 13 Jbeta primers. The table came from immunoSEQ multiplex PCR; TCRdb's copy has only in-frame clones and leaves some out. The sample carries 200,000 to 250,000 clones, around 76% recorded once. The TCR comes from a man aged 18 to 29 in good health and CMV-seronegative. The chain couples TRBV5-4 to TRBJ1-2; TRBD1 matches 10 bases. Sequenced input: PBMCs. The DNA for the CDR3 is TGTGCCAGCAGCCCGGGGAGGTATGACAGGGGGCTACGTGGCTACACCTTC. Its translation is CASSPGRYDRGLRGYTF. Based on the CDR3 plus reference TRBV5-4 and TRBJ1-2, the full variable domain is ETGVTQSPTHLIKTRGQQVTLRCSSQSGHNTVSWYQQALGQGPQFIFQYYREEENGRGNFPPRFSGLQFPNYSSELNVNALELDDSALYLCASSPGRYDRGLRGYTFGSGTRLTVV.